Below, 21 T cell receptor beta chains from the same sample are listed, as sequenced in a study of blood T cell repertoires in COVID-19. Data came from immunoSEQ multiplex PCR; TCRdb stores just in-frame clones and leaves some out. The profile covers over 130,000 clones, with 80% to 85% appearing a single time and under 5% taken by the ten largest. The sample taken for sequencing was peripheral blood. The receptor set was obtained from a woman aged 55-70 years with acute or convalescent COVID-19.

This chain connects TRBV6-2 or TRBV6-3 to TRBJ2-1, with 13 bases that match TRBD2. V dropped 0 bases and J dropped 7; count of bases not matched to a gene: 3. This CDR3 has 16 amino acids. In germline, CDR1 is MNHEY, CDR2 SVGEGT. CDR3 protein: CASSYSILAGGNEQFF. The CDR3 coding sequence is TGTGCCAGCAGTTACTCGATACTAGCGGGGGGGAATGAGCAGTTCTTC.

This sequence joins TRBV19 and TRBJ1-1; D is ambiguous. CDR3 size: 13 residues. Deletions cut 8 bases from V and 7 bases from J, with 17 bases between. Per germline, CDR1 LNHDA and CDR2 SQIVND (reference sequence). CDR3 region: CASLLRQVGEAFF. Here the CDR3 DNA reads TGTGCCAGTCTCCTCCGGCAGGTCGGTGAAGCTTTCTTT.

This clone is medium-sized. The CDR3 nucleotides are TGTGCCTTCTCTGGGACTAGCGGGAGTTACAATGAGCAGTTCTTC. Translation: CAFSGTSGSYNEQFF. The gene calls are TRBV30 and TRBJ2-1; 14 nucleotides line up with TRBD2. The length of the CDR3 is 15 residues. V was clipped by 7 bases and J by 4 bases; unmatched bases: 6. Germline V gene sequence: CDR1 GTSNPN, CDR2 SVGIG (reference sequence). Complete variable domain (other parts from reference TRBV30 and TRBJ2-1): SQTIHQWPATLVQPVGSPLSLECTVEGTSNPNLYWYRQAAGRGLQLLFYSVGIGQISSEVPQNLSASRPQDRQFILSSKKLLLSDSGFYLCAFSGTSGSYNEQFFGPGTRLTVL.

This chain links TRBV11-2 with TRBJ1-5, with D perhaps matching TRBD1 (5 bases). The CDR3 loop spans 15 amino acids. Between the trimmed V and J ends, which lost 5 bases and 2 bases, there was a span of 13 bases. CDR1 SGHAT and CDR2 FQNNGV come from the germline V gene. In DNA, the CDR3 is TGTGCCAGCAGCCAGAACGCGGGGGGCAATCAGCCCCAGCATTTT. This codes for CASSQNAGGNQPQHF.

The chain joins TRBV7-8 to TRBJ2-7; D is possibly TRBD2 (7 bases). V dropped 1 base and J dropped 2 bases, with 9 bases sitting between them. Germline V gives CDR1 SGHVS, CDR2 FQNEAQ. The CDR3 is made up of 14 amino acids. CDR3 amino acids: CASSLEGGAYEQYF. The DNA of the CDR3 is TGTGCCAGCAGCTTAGAGGGGGGGGCCTACGAGCAGTACTTC.

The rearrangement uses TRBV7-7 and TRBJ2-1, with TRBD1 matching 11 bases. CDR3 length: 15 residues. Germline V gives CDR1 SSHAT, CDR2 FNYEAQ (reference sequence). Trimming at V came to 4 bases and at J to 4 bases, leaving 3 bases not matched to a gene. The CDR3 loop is CASSSDRGLYNEQFF. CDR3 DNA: TGTGCCAGCAGCTCGGACAGGGGGCTGTACAATGAGCAGTTCTTC.

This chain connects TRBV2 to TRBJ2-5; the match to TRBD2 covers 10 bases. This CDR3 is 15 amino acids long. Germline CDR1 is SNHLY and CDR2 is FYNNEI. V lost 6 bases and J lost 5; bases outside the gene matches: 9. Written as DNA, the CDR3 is TGTGCCAGCAGAGACCTAGCGGGAGCGTATGAGACCCAGTACTTC. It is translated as CASRDLAGAYETQYF.

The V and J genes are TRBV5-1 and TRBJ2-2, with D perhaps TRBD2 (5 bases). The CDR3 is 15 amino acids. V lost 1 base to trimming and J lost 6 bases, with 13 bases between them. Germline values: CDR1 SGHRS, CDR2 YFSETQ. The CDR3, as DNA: TGCGCCAGCAGCTTGCCCCGGGGAGTCGCCGGGGAGCTGTTTTTT. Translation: CASSLPRGVAGELFF.

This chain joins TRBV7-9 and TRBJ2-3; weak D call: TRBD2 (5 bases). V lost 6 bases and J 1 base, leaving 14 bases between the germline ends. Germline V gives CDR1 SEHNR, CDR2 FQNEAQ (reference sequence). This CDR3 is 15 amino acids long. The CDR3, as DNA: TGTGCCAGCAGAGTCTCCGCCGGGGGCACAGATACGCAGTATTTT. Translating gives CASRVSAGGTDTQYF.

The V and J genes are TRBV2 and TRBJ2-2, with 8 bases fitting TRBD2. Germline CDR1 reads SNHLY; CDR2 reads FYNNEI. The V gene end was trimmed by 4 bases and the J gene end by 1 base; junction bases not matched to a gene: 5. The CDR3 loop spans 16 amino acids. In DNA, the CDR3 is TGTGCCAGCAGTGCTCTAGCGGGCCTGAACACCGGGGAGCTGTTTTTT. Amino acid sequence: CASSALAGLNTGELFF.

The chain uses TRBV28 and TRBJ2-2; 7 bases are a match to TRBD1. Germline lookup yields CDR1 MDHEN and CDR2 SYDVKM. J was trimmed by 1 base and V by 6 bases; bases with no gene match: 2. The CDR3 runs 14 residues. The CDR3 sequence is CASRGQKNTGELFF. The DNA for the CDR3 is TGTGCCAGCAGGGGACAGAAGAACACCGGGGAGCTGTTTTTT.

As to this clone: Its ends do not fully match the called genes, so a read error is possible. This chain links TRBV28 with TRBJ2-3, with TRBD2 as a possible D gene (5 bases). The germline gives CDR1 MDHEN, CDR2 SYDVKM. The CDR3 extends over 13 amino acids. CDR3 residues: CASREVSTYTQYF. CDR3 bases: TGTGCCAGCAGGGAGGTTAGCACATATACGCAGTATTTT.

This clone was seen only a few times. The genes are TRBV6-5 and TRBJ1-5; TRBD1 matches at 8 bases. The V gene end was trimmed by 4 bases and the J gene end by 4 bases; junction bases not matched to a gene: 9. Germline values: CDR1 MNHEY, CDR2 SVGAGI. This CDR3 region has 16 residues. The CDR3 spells CASSSRRRGLNQPQHF. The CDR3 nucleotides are TGTGCCAGCAGTTCCCGGCGCAGGGGGCTTAATCAGCCCCAGCATTTT.

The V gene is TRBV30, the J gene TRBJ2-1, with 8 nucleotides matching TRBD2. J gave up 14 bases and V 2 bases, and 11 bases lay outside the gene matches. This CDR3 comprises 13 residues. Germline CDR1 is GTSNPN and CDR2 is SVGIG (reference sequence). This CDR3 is CAWSMGLAGWEFF. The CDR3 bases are TGTGCCTGGAGTATGGGGTTAGCGGGATGGGAGTTCTTC.

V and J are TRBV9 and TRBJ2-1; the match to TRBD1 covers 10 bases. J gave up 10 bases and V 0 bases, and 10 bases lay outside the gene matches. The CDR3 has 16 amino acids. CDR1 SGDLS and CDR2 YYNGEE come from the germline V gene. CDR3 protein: CASSVDIPGQGTEQFF. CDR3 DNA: TGTGCCAGCAGCGTAGACATCCCGGGACAGGGGACGGAGCAGTTCTTC.

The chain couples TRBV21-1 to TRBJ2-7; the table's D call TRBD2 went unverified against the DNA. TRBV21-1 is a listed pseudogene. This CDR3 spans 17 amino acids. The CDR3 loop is CASSEGLAGGKDYEQYF. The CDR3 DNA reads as TGTGCCAGCAGCGAAGGACTAGCGGGAGGTAAAGACTACGAGCAGTACTTC.

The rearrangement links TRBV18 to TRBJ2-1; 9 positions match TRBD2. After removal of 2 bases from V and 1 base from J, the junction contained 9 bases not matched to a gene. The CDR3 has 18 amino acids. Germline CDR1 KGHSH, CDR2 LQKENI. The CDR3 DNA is TGTGCCAGCTCACCATTCTCACTAGCGGGCCTATCCTACAATGAGCAGTTCTTC. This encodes CASSPFSLAGLSYNEQFF.

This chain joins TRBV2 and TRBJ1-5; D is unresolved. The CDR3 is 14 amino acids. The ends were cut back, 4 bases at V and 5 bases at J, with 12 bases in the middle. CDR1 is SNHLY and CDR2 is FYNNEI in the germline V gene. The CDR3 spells CASSVETGDQPQHF. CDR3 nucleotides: TGTGCCAGCAGTGTCGAAACCGGGGATCAGCCCCAGCATTTT. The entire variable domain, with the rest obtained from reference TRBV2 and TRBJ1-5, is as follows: EPEVTQTPSHQVTQMGQEVILRCVPISNHLYFYWYRQILGQKVEFLVSFYNNEISEKSEIFDDQFSVERPDGSNFTLKIRSTKLEDSAMYFCASSVETGDQPQHFGDGTRLSIL.

CDR3: CASSRGGWNAAIYNEQFF. CDR3 DNA: TGCGCCAGCAGCCGGGGTGGCTGGAATGCCGCCATTTACAATGAGCAGTTCTTC. The chain links TRBV5-1 to TRBJ2-1; D might be TRBD2 (5 bases). This CDR3 spans 18 amino acids. Germline CDR1 SGHRS, CDR2 YFSETQ. V lost 4 bases to trimming and J lost 4 bases, with 24 bases between them.

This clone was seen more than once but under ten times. The CDR3 reads CAWGGLAVNNEQFF. CDR3 DNA: TGTGCCTGGGGGGGACTAGCGGTAAACAATGAGCAGTTCTTC. The chain employs TRBV30 and TRBJ2-1; 11 bases line up with TRBD2. The CDR3 loop spans 14 amino acids. V lost 5 bases, J lost 5 bases, and 5 bases stayed unmatched. Germline V gene sequence: CDR1 GTSNPN, CDR2 SVGIG (reference sequence).

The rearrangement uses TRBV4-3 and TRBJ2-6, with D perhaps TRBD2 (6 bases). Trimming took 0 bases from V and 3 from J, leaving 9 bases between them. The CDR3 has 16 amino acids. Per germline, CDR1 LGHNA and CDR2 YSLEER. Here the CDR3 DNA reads TGCGCCAGCAGCCAAGACCGGGGGTTTGGGGCCAACGTCCTGACTTTC. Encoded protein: CASSQDRGFGANVLTF.